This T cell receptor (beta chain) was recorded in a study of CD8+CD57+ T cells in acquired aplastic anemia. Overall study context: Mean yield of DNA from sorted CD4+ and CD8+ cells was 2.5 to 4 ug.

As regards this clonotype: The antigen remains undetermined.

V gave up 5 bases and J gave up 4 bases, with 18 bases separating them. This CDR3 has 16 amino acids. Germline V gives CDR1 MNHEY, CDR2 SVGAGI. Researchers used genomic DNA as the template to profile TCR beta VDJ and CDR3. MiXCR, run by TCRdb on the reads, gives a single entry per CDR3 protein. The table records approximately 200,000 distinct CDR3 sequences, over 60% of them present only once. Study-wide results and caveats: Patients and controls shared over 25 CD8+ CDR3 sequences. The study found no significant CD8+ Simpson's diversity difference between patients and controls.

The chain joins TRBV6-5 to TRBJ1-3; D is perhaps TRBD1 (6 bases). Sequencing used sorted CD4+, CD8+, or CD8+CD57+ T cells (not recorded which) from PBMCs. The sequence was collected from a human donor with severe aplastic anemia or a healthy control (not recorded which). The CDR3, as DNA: TGTGCCAGCAGTCAAGAGGGGGGAACCTCGGGAAACACCATATATTTT. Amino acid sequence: CASSQEGGTSGNTIYF.